A single sample is the source of the 32 T cell receptor beta chains below, sequenced in a study of type 1 regulatory T cells. TCRdb re-called the reads with MiXCR, one entry per CDR3 protein. The table lists about 18,000 distinct CDR3 sequences, 10% of them singletons, with about 2.7% in the top ten. The sequencing input was CD4+ T cells, either the whole sample or a sorted fraction (not recorded which). The source is a human donor in good health.

This rearrangement joins TRBV4-2 to TRBJ2-1; 7 positions match TRBD2. The CDR3 contains 15 residues. Germline V gene sequence: CDR1 LGHNA, CDR2 YNFKEQ. V dropped 2 bases and J dropped 8; count of bases not matched to a gene: 9. The CDR3 protein is CASSQLTSSVYEQFF. The CDR3 nucleotides are TGTGCCAGCAGCCAATTGACTAGCTCCGTATATGAGCAGTTCTTC.

The sample holds many counts of this clonotype. The chain carries TRBV19 and TRBJ1-1; D is unclear. Germline CDR1 is LNHDA and CDR2 is SQIVND (reference sequence). Trimming pared 5 bases from V and 1 base from J, leaving 11 bases between. This CDR3 is built from 14 residues. This CDR3 is CASSDAGRNTEAFF. The CDR3 DNA is TGTGCCAGTAGTGATGCGGGAAGGAACACTGAAGCTTTCTTT.

This clonotype was seen only a few times. This chain connects TRBV5-1 to TRBJ1-4; 7 positions agree with TRBD1. This CDR3 has 14 amino acids. V shed 2 bases and J 5 bases; nucleotides not matched to a gene: 3. Germline values: CDR1 SGHRS, CDR2 YFSETQ. The CDR3 region is CASSFGTANEKLFF. CDR3 bases: TGCGCCAGCAGCTTTGGGACAGCAAATGAAAAACTGTTTTTT.

This clonotype was counted at least ten times. The chain combines TRBV27 with TRBJ1-5; a weak D match, TRBD1 (5 bases). This CDR3 contains 15 residues. Germline loops: CDR1 MNHEY, CDR2 SMNVEV (reference sequence). V lost 7 bases, J lost 3 bases, and 16 bases lay in between. Here the CDR3 reads CASNLVDKPNQPQHF. CDR3 coding DNA: TGTGCCAGCAATCTCGTGGACAAGCCCAATCAGCCCCAGCATTTT.

Concerning this clonotype: A much more abundant neighbour one base away suggests this may be a read error. The chain links TRBV5-1 to TRBJ1-2, with D maybe TRBD1 (5 bases). Germline V lookup: CDR1 SGHRS, CDR2 YFSETQ. Trimming took 0 bases from V and 6 from J, leaving 15 bases between them. This CDR3 comprises 15 residues. The CDR3 sequence is CASSLGGTNYHGYTF. The CDR3 DNA reads TGCGCCAGCAGCTTGGGAGGGACCAACTACCATGGCTACACCTTC.

The table lists this clonotype with a few counts. The V call is TRBV7-2, the J call TRBJ1-4; D unresolved. The CDR3 is 13 residues long. The V end lost 8 bases, the J end lost 0 bases, and 7 bases lay between the germline ends. CDR1 is SGHTA and CDR2 is FQGNSA in the germline V gene. The chain's CDR3 is CASGRATNEKLFF. CDR3 nucleotides: TGTGCCAGCGGAAGAGCAACTAATGAAAAACTGTTTTTT.

This clonotype was seen many times. V and J are TRBV28 and TRBJ2-3; TRBD2 aligns across 8 bases. The CDR3 contains 16 residues. Germline V gene sequence: CDR1 MDHEN, CDR2 SYDVKM. The V and J ends lost 2 bases and 1 base, in that order; junction bases with no gene match: 5. CDR3 bases: TGTGCCAGCAGTTTAGGAGGCGGGAGGCGCACAGATACGCAGTATTTT. This translates into CASSLGGGRRTDTQYF.

This clonotype appeared many times. V and J are TRBV14 and TRBJ2-1, with D tentatively TRBD2 (6 bases). Germline lookup yields CDR1 SGHDN and CDR2 FVKESK. The CDR3 runs to 17 residues. Trimming removed 5 bases from V and 1 base from J, with 18 bases in between. CDR3 nucleotides: TGTGCCAGCAGCGCCTTCCGGGGTGGGAGGTCCTACAATGAGCAGTTCTTC. Its protein is CASSAFRGGRSYNEQFF.

By share of the sample, this clonotype is medium-sized. This rearrangement joins TRBV15 to TRBJ1-5; the D is unclear. Germline V gene data show CDR1 as LNHNV and CDR2 as YYDKDF (reference sequence). The CDR3 consists of 15 residues. V was pared by 2 bases and J by 1 base, with 9 bases between. CDR3 amino acids: CATSRSTVSNQPQHF. CDR3 nucleotide sequence: TGTGCCACCAGCAGATCGACGGTGAGCAATCAGCCCCAGCATTTT. Using reference TRBV15 and TRBJ1-5 for the parts outside the CDR3, the full variable domain is DAMVIQNPRYQVTQFGKPVTLSCSQTLNHNVMYWYQQKSSQAPKLLFHYYDKDFNNEADTPDNFQSRRPNTSFCFLDIRSPGLGDTAMYLCATSRSTVSNQPQHFGDGTRLSIL.

There are a few counts of this clonotype. The gene calls are TRBV21-1 and TRBJ1-2; the table's D call TRBD1 went unverified against the DNA. TRBV21-1 is a listed pseudogene. This CDR3 is 14 amino acids long. CDR3 sequence (DNA): TGTGCCAGCAGCCCGAGGACAGGGAACTATGGCTACACCTTC. This codes for CASSPRTGNYGYTF.

This clonotype is labeled medium-sized. This sequence joins TRBV7-2 and TRBJ1-5; possibly TRBD1 for D (5 bases). V lost 6 bases and J 6 bases, leaving 9 bases between the germline ends. CDR3 length equals 12 residues. Germline CDR1 reads SGHTA; CDR2 reads FQGNSA. CDR3 in DNA: TGTGCCAGCAGGGGGGACGGTCAGCCCCAGCATTTT. It codes for CASRGDGQPQHF.

At least ten counts were recorded for this clonotype. The chain has TRBV5-5 and TRBJ2-7, with TRBD1 matching 8 bases. The germline V gene encodes CDR1 SGHKS and CDR2 YYEKEE (reference sequence). This CDR3 spans 14 amino acids. With 1 base clipped from V and 3 bases from J, the junction kept 3 bases outside the gene matches. CDR3 residues: CASSLSGGVYEQYF. The CDR3 DNA follows: TGTGCCAGCAGCTTGTCAGGGGGCGTCTACGAGCAGTACTTC.

Many counts were recorded for this clonotype. The CDR3 DNA follows: TGTGCCAGCAGTTTCGGGGACAATCAGCCCCAGCATTTT. Encoded protein: CASSFGDNQPQHF. This chain uses TRBV12-3 or TRBV12-4 with TRBJ1-5; D is ambiguous. V was pared by 3 bases and J by 3 bases, with 6 bases between. This CDR3 is built from 13 residues.

This clonotype was seen only a few times. The genes are TRBV7-9 and TRBJ1-5; 9 nucleotides line up with TRBD1. J gave up 7 bases and V 6 bases, and 7 bases lay outside the gene matches. In germline, CDR1 is SEHNR, CDR2 FQNEAQ (reference sequence). This CDR3 has 14 residues. The CDR3 sequence: CASSQQGARQPQHF. The CDR3 coding sequence is TGTGCCAGCAGTCAACAGGGGGCCAGGCAGCCCCAGCATTTT. The whole variable domain, filled in from reference TRBV7-9 and TRBJ1-5, reads DTGVSQNPRHKITKRGQNVTFRCDPISEHNRLYWYRQTLGQGPEFLTYFQNEAQLEKSRLLSDRFSAERPKGSFSTLEIQRTEQGDSAMYLCASSQQGARQPQHFGDGTRLSIL.

This clonotype was counted only a few times. The chain combines TRBV6-5 with TRBJ2-7; D is perhaps TRBD2 (5 bases). Germline loops: CDR1 MNHEY, CDR2 SVGAGI. V was clipped by 7 bases and J by 4 bases, with 8 bases between them. The CDR3 runs 11 residues. This CDR3 reads CASTPGYEQYF. The CDR3 bases are TGTGCCAGCACACCGGGATACGAGCAGTACTTC.

This clonotype appeared many times. The chain couples TRBV19 to TRBJ2-5, with a weak D call TRBD1 (5 bases). Per germline, CDR1 LNHDA and CDR2 SQIVND (reference sequence). The length of the CDR3 is 13 residues. V dropped 5 bases and J dropped 2 bases, with 9 bases sitting between them. The CDR3 DNA is TGTGCCAGTAGTTCGGACAATCAAGAGACCCAGTACTTC. It encodes CASSSDNQETQYF. Using reference TRBV19 and TRBJ2-5 for the parts outside the CDR3, the full variable domain is DGGITQSPKYLFRKEGQNVTLSCEQNLNHDAMYWYRQDPGQGLRLIYYSQIVNDFQKGDIAEGYSVSREKKESFPLTVTSAQKNPTAFYLCASSSDNQETQYFGPGTRLLVL.

This clonotype was counted between two and nine times. The chain couples TRBV7-9 to TRBJ1-1; D not resolved. V shed 6 bases and J shed 0 bases, with 8 bases lying between them. The length of the CDR3 is 13 residues. CDR1 is SEHNR and CDR2 is FQNEAQ in the germline V gene (reference sequence). The CDR3 DNA follows: TGTGCCAGCAGTATCGACCTGAACACTGAAGCTTTCTTT. This codes for CASSIDLNTEAFF.

DNA of the CDR3: TGTGCCAGCAGCTTACCCGGGACTAGCGGCAATGAGCAGTTCTTC. This translates into CASSLPGTSGNEQFF. The rearrangement links TRBV7-2 to TRBJ2-1; the match to TRBD2 covers 11 bases. CDR3 length equals 15 residues. CDR1 is SGHTA and CDR2 is FQGNSA in the germline V gene. The ends lost 2 bases at V and 6 bases at J; junction bases unmatched: 3.

This clonotype was counted many times. One junction end disagrees with the germline gene, perhaps due to a read error. The chain recombines TRBV6-2 or TRBV6-3 with TRBJ2-7, with TRBD2 matching over 10 bases. Looked up from germline, CDR1 is MNHEY and CDR2 is SVGEGT. This CDR3 spans 12 amino acids. The CDR3 nucleotides read TGTGCCAGCAGTTTCAGCGGGAGGGCCCTCAACTTC. It translates to CASSFSGRALNF.

Ten or more counts support this clonotype. V usage is TRBV20-1 and J usage is TRBJ2-7, with 7 nucleotides matching TRBD2. From germline, CDR1 is DFQATT and CDR2 SNEGSKA (reference sequence). Trimming took 6 bases from V and 5 from J; bases not matched to a gene: 13. CDR3 length: 14 residues. CDR3 protein: CSAPRGGSRNEQYF. In DNA form, the CDR3 reads TGCAGTGCCCCGAGAGGCGGGAGTAGGAACGAGCAGTACTTC.

On this clonotype itself: At one end the junction does not follow the germline gene, possibly because of a read error. The chain combines TRBV7-9 with TRBJ2-3, with D perhaps TRBD1 or TRBD2 (5 bases each). CDR1 is SEHNR, CDR2 FQNEAQ, per germline (reference sequence). The CDR3 length is 18 residues. CDR3 bases: TGTACCAGCAGCTTATCGACGGGGCCAAAAGAAGACCGGGGTACGCAGTATTTT. It codes for CTSSLSTGPKEDRGTQYF.

This clonotype was seen many times. The V gene is TRBV6-2 or TRBV6-3, the J gene TRBJ2-7, with D perhaps matching TRBD1 (5 bases). V gave up 4 bases and J gave up 5 bases, with 15 bases separating them. The germline CDR1 and CDR2 sequences are MNHEY and SVGEGT. CDR3 length: 14 amino acids. The chain's CDR3 is CASSSHQGWNEQYF. CDR3 coding DNA: TGTGCCAGCAGTTCCCACCAGGGATGGAACGAGCAGTACTTC.

About this clonotype: It is unclear where the CDR3 begins or ends on the DNA, so no DNA is shown, and the CDR3 is as TCRdb lists it. This chain uses TRBV21-1 with TRBJ2-2; whether TRBD1, the table's D call, matches the DNA was not checked. TRBV21-1 constitutes a pseudogene. The CDR3 spans 17 amino acids, including both terminal residues. CDR3 sequence: CASSKAPGGATPGSCFF.

J is TRBJ2-7 and V is TRBV7-2, with 14 bases identical to TRBD2. Per germline, CDR1 SGHTA and CDR2 FQGNSA. V shed 5 bases and J 2 bases; nucleotides not matched to a gene: 14. The CDR3 totals 19 residues. The CDR3 DNA follows: TGTGCCAGCAGCCGGACCGGGACTAGCGGGAGTTTCCGCCCCTACGAGCAGTACTTC. Amino acid sequence: CASSRTGTSGSFRPYEQYF.

This clonotype was seen just once. The chain recombines TRBV7-9 with TRBJ2-3; D is ambiguous. CDR1 is SEHNR, CDR2 FQNEAQ, per germline (reference sequence). This CDR3 has 14 residues. Trimming pared 0 bases from V and 0 bases from J, leaving 4 bases between. CDR3 in amino acids: CASSLALSTDTQYF. Written as DNA, the CDR3 is TGTGCCAGCAGCTTAGCCCTGAGCACAGATACGCAGTATTTT.

Remarks on this clonotype: This sequence may be a read error, since a much larger clone differs from it by one base. CDR3 in DNA: TGTGCCGCCAGCACGGGACTGCGCACAGATACGCAGTATTTT. Translating it yields CAASTGLRTDTQYF. The V and J genes are TRBV15 and TRBJ2-3; D is possibly TRBD2 (6 bases). Germline CDR1 and CDR2: LNHNV and YYDKDF (reference sequence). This CDR3 has 14 amino acids.

A remark on this clonotype: A single base separates this from a much larger clone, so it may be a read error. The rearrangement joins TRBV7-2 to TRBJ2-1, with 13 bases matching TRBD2. This CDR3 is 16 amino acids long. Germline CDR1 reads SGHTA; CDR2 reads FQGNSA. J lost 6 bases, V lost 10 bases, and 12 bases had no gene match. DNA of the CDR3: TGTGCCAACAGGACCGGGACTAGCGGGATGACCAATGAGCAGTTCTTC. The encoded protein is CANRTGTSGMTNEQFF.

Many counts were recorded for this clonotype. The V call is TRBV2, the J call TRBJ1-2; 8 positions agree with TRBD1. J gave up 4 bases and V 5 bases, and 6 bases lay outside the gene matches. The CDR3 is 14 residues long. Germline CDR1 is SNHLY and CDR2 is FYNNEI. The CDR3: CASSRTGNPYGYTF. CDR3 DNA: TGTGCCAGCAGTCGGACAGGGAATCCCTATGGCTACACCTTC.

There are a few counts of this clonotype. The rearrangement uses TRBV24-1 and TRBJ2-1; 7 positions agree with TRBD2. The length of the CDR3 is 16 residues. Germline values: CDR1 KGHDR, CDR2 SFDVKD. V shed 5 bases and J 8 bases; nucleotides not matched to a gene: 14. CDR3 nucleotide sequence: TGTGCCACCAGTGGTTCGAGTGGGGGGGAGTACGATGAGCAGTTCTTC. It translates to CATSGSSGGEYDEQFF.

As concerns this clonotype: A read error may produce the germline difference seen at one junction end. In DNA, the CDR3 is TGTGCCAGCAGCCCGACGGGATGGGCAGATACGGAGTATTTT. Its protein product is CASSPTGWADTEYF. This chain links TRBV11-2 with TRBJ2-3; tentatively, D is TRBD2 (5 bases). This CDR3 has 14 residues. The germline V gene has CDR1 SGHAT and CDR2 FQNNGV.

There are a few counts of this clonotype. The V gene is TRBV5-1, the J gene TRBJ2-1, with 12 bases matching TRBD2. Per germline, CDR1 SGHRS and CDR2 YFSETQ. This CDR3 has 14 amino acids. Trimming cost V 6 bases and J 7 bases; bases outside gene matches: 5. The CDR3 bases are TGCGCCAGCAAGACTAGCGGGAGTTATAATGAGCAGTTCTTC. Amino acid sequence: CASKTSGSYNEQFF.

The rearrangement uses TRBV20-1 and TRBJ2-3; TRBD2 agrees at 12 bases. Germline V gene sequence: CDR1 DFQATT, CDR2 SNEGSKA (reference sequence). The trim removed 4 bases at V and 1 base at J, leaving 9 bases unmatched. The CDR3 spans 17 residues. CDR3 in DNA: TGCAGTGCTACCGACCCTAGCGGGAGGGGGCGCACAGATACGCAGTATTTT. It is translated as CSATDPSGRGRTDTQYF.